This T cell receptor beta chain was identified during a study of T cells after yellow fever vaccination. CDR3 length: 16 residues. Germline V gene data show CDR1 as SQVTM and CDR2 as ANQGSEA. V was clipped by 3 bases and J by 0 bases, with 15 bases between them. TCRdb reprocessed the 5' RACE reads with MiXCR, giving one entry per CDR3 protein. The sample consists of under 550,000 distinct CDR3 sequences, about a fifth of them appearing once. This clonotype was observed a handful of times. This sequence was found in a man aged 18 to 29 who received the YFV17D yellow fever vaccine. The sequencing here drew on PBMCs, taken less than 25 days after the first yellow fever vaccination. The chain uses TRBV29-1 and TRBJ2-1, with D perhaps matching TRBD2 (6 bases). The CDR3 DNA reads TGCAGCGTTGAGGGGGGTAGCGGAGGCTCCTACAATGAGCAGTTCTTC. It yields the protein CSVEGGSGGSYNEQFF.